The entry below describes one T cell receptor beta chain. Individuals having autoimmune disease history or systemic immunosuppression were not enrolled. This record comes from a study of OX40 agonist ivuxolimab in advanced cancers. CDR3 length: 16 amino acids. V lost 6 bases to trimming and J lost 4 bases, with 21 bases between them. Germline V gives CDR1 SQVTM, CDR2 ANQGSEA. The table came from immunoSEQ multiplex PCR; TCRdb's copy has only in-frame clones and leaves some out. The profile shows roughly 38,000 clones, 89% of them singletons. The sample in question was CD4+ or CD8+ T cells sorted from blood, obtained in a trial of the OX40 agonist ivuxolimab. The chain employs TRBV29-1 and TRBJ2-2; perhaps D is TRBD1 or TRBD2 (5 bases each). This receptor was identified in an adult with an advanced solid tumor such as melanoma, head and neck, liver or kidney cancer. The CDR3 spells CSVTTGVGDLTGELFF. The CDR3 DNA sequence: TGCAGCGTGACCACCGGGGTCGGGGACCTCACCGGGGAGCTGTTTTTT.